This T cell receptor (beta chain) stems from a study of beta chain features in type 1 diabetes (dated by TCRdb to 2017 to 2018). As for the study more broadly: Mean age, gender distribution, total cell number and subset yield were not different between patients and healthy donors. A total of some 110 million sorted cells were examined across all samples, and a strong correlation was observed between cell number per subset and RNA yield. In the study, recently diagnosed type 1 diabetes patients and matched healthy donors were compared on the TCRB repertoires of their sorted circulating CD4+ T cell subsets. Naive and central memory subsets were obtained from all 28 donors, but regulatory and stem cell-like memory subsets were isolated from only 8 patients and roughly 8 healthy donors. Results the study describes overall, beyond this receptor: Fewer insertions and more nucleotide deletions at VDJ recombination sites were observed in patients with type 1 diabetes, implying thymic rearrangement abnormalities. A moderate but significant shortening of TCRB CDR3 length was observed in type 1 diabetes patients in all four CD4+ subsets. Naive, central memory and regulatory TCRB repertoires appeared more similar among patients than among healthy donors. PCR may preferentially amplify shorter templates, but because patient and control samples were amplified and corrected together, any resulting skew would affect both groups equally. Because cDNA rather than genomic DNA was sequenced, highly expressing activated cells could have been over-represented, although no difference in activation and CD3 levels was found between groups. HLA sub-analyses involved small numbers of individuals, so any influence of HLA type on TCRB rearrangement remained unresolved.

With respect to this clone: Its antigen remains undetermined. Within one base of it there is no much larger clone, and no base qualities were kept.

All of the isolated RNA was reverse transcribed with the High Capacity cDNA Reverse Transcription Kit, so expressed TCRB transcripts were sequenced. Deep immunoSEQ sequencing was performed on naive, central memory and regulatory T cell samples, with an average of approximately 3.9 million total reads per sample. After sorted cells were lysed in RLT buffer, RNA was extracted with DNase-treated RNeasy Micro or Mini kits, with the choice depending on cell number. Each cell subset was processed separately to prevent cross-contamination, with patient and healthy donor samples processed together. The immunoSEQ multiplex PCR was used to amplify TCRB sequences from cDNA, generating 87-bp fragments that spanned the CDR3 region. The amplicons were sequenced using the Illumina HiSeq platform. The original pipeline was this. Synthetic template baselines were used to correct PCR bias computationally, reads within Hamming distance 2 were collapsed, and singletons that could not be merged were discarded. Reads were aligned to IMGT to assign V, D and J genes, CDR3 length, and insertions or deletions at six rearrangement sites. Within each subset, clonotype counts were normalized to sorted cell number, and only after that were true diversity and Gini coefficients computed with the tcR R package. The overlap coefficient, calculated on TCRB nucleotide sequences, was used to quantify repertoire sharing. As a proxy for the pre-selection repertoire, out-of-frame TCRB sequences from naive cells were analyzed. This is the immuneACCESS table as TCRdb keeps it, with only in-frame sequences that have V and J called. A part of the clones is gone; compared with another copy, unresolved V genes explain less than half, and the rest is unexplained. The DNA was the basis for D and trimming; V, J and clone size are from that table. For this sample there are 970,000 or so clones; about a sixth appear just once. The ten biggest clones cover about 0.025% of the sample.

Each donor gave one peripheral blood draw, roughly 120 mL on average, collected into heparinised tubes. Naive, central memory, regulatory and stem cell-like memory CD4+ T cells were sorted on a BD FACSAria II using a panel including CD45RO, CCR7, CD25, CD127, CD95 and CD27. Every sorted population had a purity above 95%. PBMCs were isolated right away by Lymphoprep density gradient centrifugation and were stained directly, without culture. To minimize batch effects, samples were stained and sorted in pairs, one healthy donor with one patient per experiment. The sample comprised naive CD4+ T cells from blood. What the cell subset or site label conveys for this sample: true naive CD4+ T cells. The receptor was isolated from a woman aged 18-35 years in good health.

CDR3 sequence: CATGVAGDRDEQYF. The DNA sequence follows: TGTGCCACGGGGGTGGCGGGAGATCGCGACGAGCAGTACTTC. Recombination linked TRBV7-8 to TRBJ2-7; 7 bases in the middle match TRBD2. CDR1 and CDR2, per the germline V gene, are SGHVS and FQNEAQ. The CDR3 starts with the cysteine, ends with the phenylalanine, and has 14 residues. The sequence is cut down to CDR3 DNA, 42 bases in frame from base 1. V has 10 bases trimmed and J has 5 bases trimmed; junction bases matching no gene number 14.